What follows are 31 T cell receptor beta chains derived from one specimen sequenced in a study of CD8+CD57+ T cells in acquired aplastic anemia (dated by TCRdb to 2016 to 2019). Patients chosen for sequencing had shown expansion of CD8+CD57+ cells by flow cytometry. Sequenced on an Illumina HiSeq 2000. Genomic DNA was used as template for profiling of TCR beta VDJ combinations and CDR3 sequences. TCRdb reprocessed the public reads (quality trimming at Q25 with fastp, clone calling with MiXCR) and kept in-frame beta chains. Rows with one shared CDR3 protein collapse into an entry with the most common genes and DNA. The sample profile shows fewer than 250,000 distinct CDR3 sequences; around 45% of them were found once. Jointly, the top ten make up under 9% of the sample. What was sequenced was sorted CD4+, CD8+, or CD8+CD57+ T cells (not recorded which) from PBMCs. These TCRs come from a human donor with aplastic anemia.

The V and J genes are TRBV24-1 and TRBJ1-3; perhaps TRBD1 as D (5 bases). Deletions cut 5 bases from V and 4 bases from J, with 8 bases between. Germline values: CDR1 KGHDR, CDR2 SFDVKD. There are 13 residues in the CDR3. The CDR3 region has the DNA TGTGCCACCAGTGGACAGACCGGAAACACCATATATTTT. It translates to CATSGQTGNTIYF.

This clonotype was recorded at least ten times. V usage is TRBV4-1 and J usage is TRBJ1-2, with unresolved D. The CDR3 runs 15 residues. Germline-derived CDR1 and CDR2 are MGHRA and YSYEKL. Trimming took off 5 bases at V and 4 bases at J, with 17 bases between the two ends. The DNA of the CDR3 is TGCGCCAGCAGCGCAGTGGGCGCAGAGTCCTATGGCTACACCTTC. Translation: CASSAVGAESYGYTF.

CDR3 bases: TGCGCCAGCAGCCCTATTCCAGAGGGCGAGCAGTACTTC. Translation: CASSPIPEGEQYF. The chain employs TRBV5-1 and TRBJ2-7, with D tentatively TRBD2 (5 bases). The V end lost 4 bases, the J end lost 6 bases, and 14 bases lay between the germline ends. CDR1 is SGHRS and CDR2 is YFSETQ in the germline V gene. The CDR3 spans 13 residues.

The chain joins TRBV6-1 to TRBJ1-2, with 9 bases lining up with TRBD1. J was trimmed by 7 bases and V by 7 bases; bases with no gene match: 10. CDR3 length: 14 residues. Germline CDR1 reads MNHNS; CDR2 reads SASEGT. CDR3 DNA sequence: TGTGCCAGCACCCGGACAGGGGAGGTAAGTGGCTACACCTTC. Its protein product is CASTRTGEVSGYTF.

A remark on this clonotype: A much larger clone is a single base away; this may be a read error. In DNA, the CDR3 is TGTGCCAGTAGCCCTCCCCGGGGGTATAGCAGTCAGCCCCAGCATTTT. Amino acids: CASSPPRGYSSQPQHF. J is TRBJ1-5 and V is TRBV19; D possibly corresponds to TRBD1 (5 bases). Germline CDR1 LNHDA, CDR2 SQIVND (reference sequence). This CDR3 is built from 16 residues.

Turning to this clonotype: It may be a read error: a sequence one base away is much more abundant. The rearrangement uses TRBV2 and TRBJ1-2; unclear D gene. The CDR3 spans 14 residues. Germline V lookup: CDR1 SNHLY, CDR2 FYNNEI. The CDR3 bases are TGTGCCAGCAGTGACGGGGTGCTTAACTATGGCGACACCTTC. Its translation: CASSDGVLNYGDTF. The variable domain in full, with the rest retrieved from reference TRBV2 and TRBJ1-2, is EPEVTQTPSHQVTQMGQEVILRCVPISNHLYFYWYRQILGQKVEFLVSFYNNEISEKSEIFDDQFSVERPDGSNFTLKIRSTKLEDSAMYFCASSDGVLNYGDTFGSGTRLTVV.

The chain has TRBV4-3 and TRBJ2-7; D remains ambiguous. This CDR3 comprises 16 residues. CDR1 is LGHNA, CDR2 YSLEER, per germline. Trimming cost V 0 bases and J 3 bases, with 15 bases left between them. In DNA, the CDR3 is TGCGCCAGCAGCCAAGATCCGGCTCACAGCAGCTACGAGCAGTACTTC. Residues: CASSQDPAHSSYEQYF.

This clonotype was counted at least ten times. The CDR3 sequence is CASRETGPNEQFF. Written as DNA, the CDR3 is TGTGCCAGCAGGGAAACAGGGCCCAATGAGCAGTTCTTC. The V gene is TRBV12-3 or TRBV12-4, the J gene TRBJ2-1; TRBD1 might be the D (6 bases). The V and J ends lost 6 bases and 6 bases respectively, with 12 bases between them. CDR3 size: 13 residues.

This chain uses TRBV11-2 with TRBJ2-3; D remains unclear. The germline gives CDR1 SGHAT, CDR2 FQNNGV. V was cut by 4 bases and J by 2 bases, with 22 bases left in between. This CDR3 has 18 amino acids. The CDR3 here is CASSSNRASLFSTDTQYF. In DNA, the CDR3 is TGTGCCAGCAGCTCAAACCGGGCCAGCCTATTTTCCACAGATACGCAGTATTTT.

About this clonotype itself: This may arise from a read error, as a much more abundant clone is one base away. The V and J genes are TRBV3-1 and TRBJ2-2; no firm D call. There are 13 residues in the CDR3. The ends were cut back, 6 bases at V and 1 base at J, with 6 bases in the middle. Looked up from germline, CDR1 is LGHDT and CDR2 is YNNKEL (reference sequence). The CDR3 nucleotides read TGTGCCAGCAGTACAGAGAACACCGGGGAGCTGTTTTTT. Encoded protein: CASSTENTGELFF.

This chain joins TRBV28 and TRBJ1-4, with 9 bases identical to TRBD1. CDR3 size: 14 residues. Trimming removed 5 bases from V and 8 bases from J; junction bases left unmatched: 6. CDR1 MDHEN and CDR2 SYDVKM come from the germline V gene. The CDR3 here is CASSGGQGREKLFF. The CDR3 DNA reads TGTGCCAGCAGTGGGGGACAGGGCCGGGAAAAACTGTTTTTT.

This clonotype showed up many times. The CDR3 loop is CASSFAFLGYYEQYF. The CDR3 DNA is TGTGCCAGCAGCTTCGCCTTTTTGGGATACTACGAGCAGTACTTC. The chain joins TRBV5-5 to TRBJ2-7; the D is unclear. Trimming took off 2 bases at V and 3 bases at J, with 15 bases between the two ends. The CDR3 runs to 15 residues. Germline CDR1 SGHKS, CDR2 YYEKEE (reference sequence).

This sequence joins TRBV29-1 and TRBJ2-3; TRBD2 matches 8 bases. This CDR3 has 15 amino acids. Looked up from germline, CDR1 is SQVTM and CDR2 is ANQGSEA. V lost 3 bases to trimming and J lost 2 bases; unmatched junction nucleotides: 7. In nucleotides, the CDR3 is TGCAGCGTTGATCCAGCGGGGGCCAACACAGATACGCAGTATTTT. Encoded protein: CSVDPAGANTDTQYF.

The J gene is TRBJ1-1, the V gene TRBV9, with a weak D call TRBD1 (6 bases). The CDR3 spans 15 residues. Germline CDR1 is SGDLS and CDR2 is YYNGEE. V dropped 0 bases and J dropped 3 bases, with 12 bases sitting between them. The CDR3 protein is CASSVVGALDTEAFF. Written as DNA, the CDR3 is TGTGCCAGCAGCGTAGTGGGGGCATTGGACACTGAAGCTTTCTTT.

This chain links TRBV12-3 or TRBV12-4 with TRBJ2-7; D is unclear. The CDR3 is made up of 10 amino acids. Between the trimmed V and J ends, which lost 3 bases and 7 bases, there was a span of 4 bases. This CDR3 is CASSFGEQYF. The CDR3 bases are TGTGCCAGCAGTTTTGGTGAGCAGTACTTC.

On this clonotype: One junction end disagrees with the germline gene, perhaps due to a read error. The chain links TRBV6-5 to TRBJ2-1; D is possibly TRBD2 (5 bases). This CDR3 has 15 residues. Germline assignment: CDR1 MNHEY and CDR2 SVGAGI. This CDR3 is CASRPQVGDHNEQLF. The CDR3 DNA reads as TGTGCCAGCAGACCCCAGGTCGGGGATCACAATGAGCAGCTCTTC.

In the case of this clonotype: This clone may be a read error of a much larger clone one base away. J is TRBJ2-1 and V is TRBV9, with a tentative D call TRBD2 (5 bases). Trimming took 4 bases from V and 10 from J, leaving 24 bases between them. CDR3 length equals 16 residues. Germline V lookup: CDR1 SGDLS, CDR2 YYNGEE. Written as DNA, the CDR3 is TGTGCCAGCAGCTCCCGGACTTCTTCACCTCTCTACGAGCAGTTCTTC. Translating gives CASSSRTSSPLYEQFF.

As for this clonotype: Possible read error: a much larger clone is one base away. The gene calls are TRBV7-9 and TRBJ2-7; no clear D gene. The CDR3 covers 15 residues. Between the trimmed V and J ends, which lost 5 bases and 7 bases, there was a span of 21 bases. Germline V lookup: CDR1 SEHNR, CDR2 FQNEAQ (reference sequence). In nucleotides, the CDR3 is TGTGCCAGCAGCCCAAAGATAAATACTGACAATGAGCAGTACTTC. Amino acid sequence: CASSPKINTDNEQYF.

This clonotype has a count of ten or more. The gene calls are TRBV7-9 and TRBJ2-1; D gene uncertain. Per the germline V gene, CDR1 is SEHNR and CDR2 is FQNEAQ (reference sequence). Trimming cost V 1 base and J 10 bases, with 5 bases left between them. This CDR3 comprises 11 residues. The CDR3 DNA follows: TGTGCCAGCAGCTTAGACGGGGAGCAGTTCTTC. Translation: CASSLDGEQFF. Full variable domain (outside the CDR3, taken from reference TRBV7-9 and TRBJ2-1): DTGVSQNPRHKITKRGQNVTFRCDPISEHNRLYWYRQTLGQGPEFLTYFQNEAQLEKSRLLSDRFSAERPKGSFSTLEIQRTEQGDSAMYLCASSLDGEQFFGPGTRLTVL.

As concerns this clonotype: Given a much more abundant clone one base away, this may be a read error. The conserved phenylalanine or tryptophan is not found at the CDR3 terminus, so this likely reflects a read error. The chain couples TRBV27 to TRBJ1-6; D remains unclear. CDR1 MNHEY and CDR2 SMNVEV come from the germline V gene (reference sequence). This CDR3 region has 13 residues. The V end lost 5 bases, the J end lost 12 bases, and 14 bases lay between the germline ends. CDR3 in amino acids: CASSLRPARPLHL. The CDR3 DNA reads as TGTGCCAGCAGTCTCCGCCCAGCCCGACCCCTCCACCTT.

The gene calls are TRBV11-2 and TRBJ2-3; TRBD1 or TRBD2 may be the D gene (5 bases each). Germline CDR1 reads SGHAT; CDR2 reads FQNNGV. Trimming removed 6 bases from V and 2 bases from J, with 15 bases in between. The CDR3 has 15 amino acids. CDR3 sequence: CASRRGPTVTDTQYF. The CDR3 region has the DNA TGTGCCAGCAGACGGGGACCGACCGTCACAGATACGCAGTATTTT. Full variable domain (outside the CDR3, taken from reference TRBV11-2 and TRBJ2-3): EAGVAQSPRYKIIEKRQSVAFWCNPISGHATLYWYQQILGQGPKLLIQFQNNGVVDDSQLPKDRFSAERLKGVDSTLKIQPAKLEDSAVYLCASRRGPTVTDTQYFGPGTRLTVL.

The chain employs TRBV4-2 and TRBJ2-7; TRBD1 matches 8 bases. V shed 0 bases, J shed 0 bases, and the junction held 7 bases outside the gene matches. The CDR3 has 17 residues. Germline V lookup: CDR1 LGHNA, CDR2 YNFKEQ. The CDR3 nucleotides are TGTGCCAGCAGCCAAGATGACGGACAGGGAAACTCCTACGAGCAGTACTTC. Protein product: CASSQDDGQGNSYEQYF.

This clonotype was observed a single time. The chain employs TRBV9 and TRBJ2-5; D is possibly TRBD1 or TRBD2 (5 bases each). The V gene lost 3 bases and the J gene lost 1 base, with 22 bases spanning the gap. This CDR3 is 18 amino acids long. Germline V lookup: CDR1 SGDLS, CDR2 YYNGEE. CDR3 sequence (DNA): TGTGCCAGCAGCGAGGGGACGACGGCCAGATTCCTCCAAGAGACCCAGTACTTC. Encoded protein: CASSEGTTARFLQETQYF. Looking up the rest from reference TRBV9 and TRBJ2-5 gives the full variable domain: DSGVTQTPKHLITATGQRVTLRCSPRSGDLSVYWYQQSLDQGLQFLIQYYNGEERAKGNILERFSAQQFPDLHSELNLSSLELGDSALYFCASSEGTTARFLQETQYFGPGTRLLVL.

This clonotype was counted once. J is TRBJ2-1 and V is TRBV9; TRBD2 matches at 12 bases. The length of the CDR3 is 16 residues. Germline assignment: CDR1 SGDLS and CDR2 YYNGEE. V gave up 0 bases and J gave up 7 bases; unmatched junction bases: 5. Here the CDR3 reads CASSVGTSGARNEQFF. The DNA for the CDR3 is TGTGCCAGCAGCGTAGGGACTAGCGGGGCAAGGAATGAGCAGTTCTTC.

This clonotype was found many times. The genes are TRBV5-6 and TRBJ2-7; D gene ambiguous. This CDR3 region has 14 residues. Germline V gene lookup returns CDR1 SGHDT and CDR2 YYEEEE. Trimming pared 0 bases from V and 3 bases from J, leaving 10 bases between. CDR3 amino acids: CASSLGSYGYEQYF. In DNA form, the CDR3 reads TGTGCCAGCAGCTTGGGGTCGTACGGCTACGAGCAGTACTTC.

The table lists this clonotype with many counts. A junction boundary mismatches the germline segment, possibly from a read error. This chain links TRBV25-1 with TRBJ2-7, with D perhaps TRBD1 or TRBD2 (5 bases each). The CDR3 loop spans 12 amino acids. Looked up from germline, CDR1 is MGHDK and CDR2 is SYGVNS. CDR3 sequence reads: CAGSGGWNEQYF. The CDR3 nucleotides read TGTGCCGGCAGTGGGGGATGGAACGAGCAGTACTTC.

The CDR3 spells CASSRVRVNTEAFF. The CDR3 DNA is TGTGCCAGTAGTAGGGTCAGGGTGAACACTGAAGCTTTCTTT. This chain links TRBV19 with TRBJ1-1, with a tentative D call TRBD1 (5 bases). Trimming took 4 bases from V and 0 from J, leaving 9 bases between them. Germline assignment: CDR1 LNHDA and CDR2 SQIVND (reference sequence). There are 14 residues in the CDR3.

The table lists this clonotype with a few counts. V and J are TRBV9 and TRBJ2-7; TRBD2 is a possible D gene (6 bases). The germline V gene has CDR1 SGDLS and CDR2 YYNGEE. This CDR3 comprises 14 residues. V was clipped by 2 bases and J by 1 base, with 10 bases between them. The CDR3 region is CASSVGGVSYEQYF. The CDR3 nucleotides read TGTGCCAGCAGCGTGGGGGGAGTTTCCTACGAGCAGTACTTC.

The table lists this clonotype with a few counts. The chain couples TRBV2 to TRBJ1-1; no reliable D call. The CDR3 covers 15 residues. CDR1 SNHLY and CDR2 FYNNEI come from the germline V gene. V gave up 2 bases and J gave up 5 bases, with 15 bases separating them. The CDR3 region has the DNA TGTGCCAGCAGTGAAAGGGCAGCTCGTTGGACTGAAGCTTTCTTT. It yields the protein CASSERAARWTEAFF.

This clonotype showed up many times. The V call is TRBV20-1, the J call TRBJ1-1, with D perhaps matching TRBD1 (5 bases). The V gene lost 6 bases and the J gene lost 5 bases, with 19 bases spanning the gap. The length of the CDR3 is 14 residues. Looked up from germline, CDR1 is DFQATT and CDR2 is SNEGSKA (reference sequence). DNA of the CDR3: TGCAGTGCCCCCGGGGTGGGTGGGGGAACTGAAGCTTTCTTT. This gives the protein CSAPGVGGGTEAFF.

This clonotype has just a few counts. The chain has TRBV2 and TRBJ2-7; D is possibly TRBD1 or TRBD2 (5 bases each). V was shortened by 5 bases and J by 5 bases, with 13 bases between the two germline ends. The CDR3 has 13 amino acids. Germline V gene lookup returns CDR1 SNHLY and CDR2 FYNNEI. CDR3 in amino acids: CASSLVRGNEQYF. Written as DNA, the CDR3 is TGTGCCAGCAGTTTAGTGAGGGGCAACGAGCAGTACTTC. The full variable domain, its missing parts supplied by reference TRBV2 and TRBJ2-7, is EPEVTQTPSHQVTQMGQEVILRCVPISNHLYFYWYRQILGQKVEFLVSFYNNEISEKSEIFDDQFSVERPDGSNFTLKIRSTKLEDSAMYFCASSLVRGNEQYFGPGTRLTVT.